One T cell receptor beta chain is described in this entry. This clone was found once. Its antigen is unknown. Base qualities are not recorded, but no much larger clone differs from it by a single base. The data stem from a study of shared T cell receptors in the human thymus (dated by TCRdb to about 2021). Regarding the complete study: The study examined how self-reactive, shared T-cell receptor alpha chains are generated in the human thymus.

Libraries were built with the immunoSEQ multiplex PCR assay. TCRdb provides this immuneACCESS table in a form limited to in-frame rearrangements. Some clones are lacking; in checked studies, under half of them reflect an unresolved V gene, and why the rest are absent is not known. Present in this sample are 600,000 to 900,000 clones, approximately 85% of which were seen just once. The ten largest clones add up to about 0.0098% of the sample. This sample also appeared in a second study, on human thymus T cells. The other study reports the following: The donors were immunologically healthy infants in Finland who had open corrective cardiac surgery for congenital heart defects. The thymus tissue came from surgical resects taken out during corrective cardiac surgery. V and J gene segment usage appeared biased in both thymic and peripheral blood repertoires. According to the related research, thymic TCR repertoires were highly overlapping among unrelated individuals. The study described the TCR alpha and beta repertoires in roughly 8 infant thymus samples and a few matching peripheral blood samples. The infant donors were roughly 7 to 244 days old, and the cohort included several males and two females. Thymocytes were freed from the tissue by mechanical means and kept at -70 degrees C as pellets of roughly 9-34 million cells. A QIAsymphony instrument was used to extract genomic DNA from the frozen cell pellets. TCRB and TCRAD loci were amplified from a standardized quantity of quality-controlled genomic DNA using the immunoSEQ multiplex PCR assay. The amplicons covered the V(D)J region and were long enough to include the CDR3 and to identify the V and J genes. The commercial immunoSEQ service was used to sequence amplicons on an Illumina platform. Primer bias and sequencing errors were corrected as previously described, and TCRAD and TCRB were defined on the basis of the IMGT database. The repertoires were analysed using immunoSEQ Analyzer 3.0 and VDJTools for basic statistics, V/J segment usage, diversity estimates, rarefaction and pairwise overlap. Chao1, ChaoE, Efron-Thisted, Shannon and inverse Simpson indices were used to estimate diversity, which was also estimated on datasets down-sampled to the smallest sample. Repertoire overlap used strict matching of CDR3 nucleotide sequence, V gene and J gene, with Jaccard-based multidimensional scaling clustering. On average, roughly 810,000 unique TCRB clonotypes were obtained from thymus samples, compared with approximately 80,000 from blood samples.

The clonotype originates from a girl under three years old with a congenital heart defect. Donor details come from another sample of the same person, matched by shared clones. Sequencing used thymocytes.

The nucleotide sequence reads as follows: TGCGCCAGCAGCTTGGTGGCAGGCTTGAGAGAAGCTTTCTTT. Its translation is CASSLVAGLREAFF. The rearranged segments are TRBV5-1 and TRBJ1-1; no D gene is confidently identified. The CDR3, cysteine through phenylalanine, is 14 amino acids long. The kept DNA is CDR3 alone, 42 bases in frame from the first base. At the junction V is shortened by 0 bases and J by 8 bases, with 14 bases in between. The germline V gene provides CDR1 SGHRS and CDR2 YFSETQ.